A selection of T cell receptor beta chains follows, all from one sample in a study of T cell repertoires in cytomegalovirus infection. Their cognate antigens are unknown. TCRdb independently ran MiXCR on the reads; one entry per CDR3 protein. The repertoire consists of approximately 110,000 distinct CDR3 sequences, with 25% to 35% occurring once and the leading ten covering roughly 53%. Sequenced material: CD8+ T cells from cultured PBMCs, taken from culture after CMV antigen stimulation. The receptors here all came from a human donor in good health (CMV status not recorded). Some clones in this sample may be carry-over from other donors' samples. The CDR3 runs from the conserved cysteine through the conserved F or W. The D gene is left open where the match is weak. Clone size is shown for a subset of rows, as once, few, many or a class of expanded clone.

clone_size d_call j_call v_call cdr3_aa cdr3_nt
- - TRBJ2-1 TRBV7-9 CASTYPGTYNEQFF TGTGCCAGCACCTATCCCGGGACCTACAATGAGCAGTTCTTC
few - TRBJ2-5 TRBV6-1 CASSDLPLQGLRTKGETQYF TGTGCCAGCAGTGATCTACCACTACAGGGCCTAAGAACAAAAGGGGAGACCCAGTACTTC
many - TRBJ1-1 TRBV11-2 CASSPTTGNTEAFF TGTGCCAGCAGCCCCACGACAGGGAACACTGAAGCTTTCTTT
- - TRBJ2-2 TRBV27 CASSLEGAGELFF TGTGCCAGCAGTTTAGAGGGGGCCGGGGAGCTGTTTTTT
many - TRBJ2-1 TRBV7-9 CASRGYGYNEQFF TGTGCCAGTAGGGGGTATGGCTACAATGAGCAGTTCTTC
- - TRBJ1-1 TRBV2 CASSNQVAGRQAEAFF TGTGCCAGCAGCAATCAGGTGGCAGGGAGACAGGCTGAAGCTTTCTTT
- - TRBJ2-1 TRBV2 CASRTYNEQFF TGTGCCAGCAGAACCTACAATGAGCAGTTCTTC
- - TRBJ1-2 TRBV27 CASSFSSTLGKGYTF TGTGCCAGCAGTTTTTCGAGCACACTCGGAAAAGGCTACACCTTC
- - TRBJ1-1 TRBV6-2/TRBV6-3 CASCRRKNTEAFF TGTGCCAGCTGCCGTAGGAAGAACACTGAAGCTTTCTTT
few - TRBJ1-5 TRBV7-6 CASSLGGYGSQPQHF TGTGCCAGCAGCTTAGGGGGGTATGGCAGTCAGCCCCAGCATTTT
- - TRBJ2-7 TRBV2 CASNEQYF TGTGCCAGCAACGAGCAGTACTTC
- TRBD1 TRBJ2-7 TRBV7-8 CASSKTGGFYEQYF TGTGCCAGCAGTAAGACAGGGGGCTTTTACGAGCAGTACTTC
few TRBD2 TRBJ2-5 TRBV27 CASSPNSGGLYQETQYF TGTGCCAGCAGTCCGAATAGCGGGGGGCTGTACCAAGAGACCCAGTACTTC
- - TRBJ1-1 TRBV6-1 CASSLLGSQNTEAFF TGTGCCAGCAGTTTACTCGGGTCTCAGAACACTGAAGCTTTCTTT
few - TRBJ2-1 TRBV10-3 CAISEVIRRGTFSYNEQFF TGTGCCATCAGTGAGGTAATTCGTCGGGGGACCTTCTCCTACAATGAGCAGTTCTTC
few TRBD1 TRBJ1-2 TRBV5-1 CASSRGQGPNYGYTF TGCGCCAGCAGCCGAGGACAGGGGCCGAACTATGGCTACACCTTC
- - TRBJ1-6 TRBV12-3/TRBV12-4 CASSLASWQYNSPLHF TGTGCCAGCAGTTTAGCGTCTTGGCAGTATAATTCACCCCTCCACTTT
few - TRBJ1-5 TRBV4-1 CASSQDGGGQPQHF TGCGCCAGCAGCCAAGACGGGGGCGGTCAGCCCCAGCATTTT
- TRBD2 TRBJ2-7 TRBV10-3 CAIKGAGGDYEQYF TGTGCCATCAAGGGCGCCGGGGGGGACTACGAGCAGTACTTC
- - TRBJ2-7 TRBV20-1 CSASATNQGPLSYEQYF TGCAGTGCTAGTGCGACAAATCAGGGCCCCCTCTCCTACGAGCAGTACTTC
few - TRBJ2-7 TRBV20-1 CSATLGSYEQYF TGCAGTGCTACCCTAGGTTCCTACGAGCAGTACTTC
many - TRBJ2-7 TRBV7-6 CASSPIAGASVEQYF TGTGCCAGCAGCCCCATCGCGGGGGCTTCGGTCGAGCAGTACTTC
- TRBD1 TRBJ1-2 TRBV2 CASSADRARGYTF TGTGCCAGCAGTGCGGACAGGGCACGAGGCTACACCTTC
few - TRBJ2-2 TRBV28 CASSYPDGRLTGELFF TGTGCCAGCAGTTACCCGGACGGACGACTCACCGGGGAGCTGTTTTTT
- - TRBJ2-7 TRBV5-1 CASSSDRQTYEQYF TGCGCCAGCAGCTCGGACCGCCAAACCTACGAGCAGTACTTC
- - TRBJ2-7 TRBV2 CASVDSGDPDEQYF TGTGCCAGCGTTGACTCGGGGGATCCCGACGAGCAGTACTTC
- - TRBJ1-2 TRBV4-1 CASSQIGTILGYGYTF TGCGCCAGCAGCCAAATTGGCACCATTCTTGGCTATGGCTACACCTTC
few TRBD1 TRBJ2-1 TRBV6-5 CASSYPRQGSSYNEQFF TGTGCCAGCAGTTACCCTAGACAGGGGTCCTCCTACAATGAGCAGTTCTTC
- - TRBJ2-2 TRBV20-1 CSARIANTGELFF TGCAGTGCTAGGATTGCGAACACCGGGGAGCTGTTTTTT
- - TRBJ2-6 TRBV7-6 CASSLAHSEAGANVLTF TGTGCCAGCAGCTTAGCCCACTCGGAGGCTGGGGCCAACGTCCTGACTTTC